A selection of T cell receptor beta chains follows, all from one sample in a study of blood T cells in healthy people across ages. TCRdb independently ran MiXCR on the 5' RACE reads; one entry per CDR3 protein. This table holds 1.4 million to 1.5 million distinct CDR3 sequences, roughly 40% found once. Source material: blood. All receptors come from a woman under 30 in good health. CDR3s include the opening cysteine and the closing phenylalanine or tryptophan. D genes are given only for firm matches. Clone size appears in some rows only: once, few, many, or a class for an expanded clone.

TRBV27	TRBJ1-3	once	.	14	CASTGRMAGNTIYF	TGTGCCAGTACGGGTCGCATGGCTGGAAACACCATATATTTT
TRBV28	TRBJ2-7	few	.	14	CASSPLTDSYEQYF	TGTGCCAGCAGTCCCCTGACAGACTCCTACGAGCAGTACTTC
TRBV29-1	TRBJ2-5	.	TRBD1	13	CSVDRGGGETQYF	TGCAGCGTCGACAGGGGAGGAGGAGAGACCCAGTACTTC
TRBV7-2	TRBJ2-3	.	.	15	CASSLLRKAIDTQYF	TGTGCCAGCAGCCTCCTCCGGAAGGCTATAGATACGCAGTATTTT
TRBV4-1	TRBJ1-6	.	.	16	CASSQVEHSVSSPLHF	TGCGCCAGCAGCCAAGTGGAACATTCGGTGTCTTCACCCCTCCACTTT
TRBV12-3/TRBV12-4	TRBJ1-2	.	.	14	CASSLGQSPYGYTF	TGTGCCAGCAGTTTGGGACAAAGTCCCTATGGCTACACCTTC
TRBV6-6	TRBJ2-7	.	TRBD1	16	CASSLPLQGDAYEQYF	TGTGCCAGCAGTTTACCCCTACAGGGGGACGCTTACGAGCAGTACTTC
TRBV12-3/TRBV12-4	TRBJ2-1	many	.	11	CASRLNNEQFF	TGTGCCAGCAGACTCAACAATGAGCAGTTCTTC
TRBV7-9	TRBJ2-5	few	TRBD1	16	CASSLRRGGAGETQYF	TGTGCCAGCAGCTTACGTCGAGGGGGCGCGGGAGAGACCCAGTACTTC
TRBV20-1	TRBJ1-5	few	.	11	CSADFKQTQHF	TGCAGTGCTGATTTTAAGCAAACCCAGCATTTT
TRBV7-2	TRBJ2-3	many	.	14	CASSLGDRRDTQYF	TGTGCCAGCAGCTTAGGGGACCGTCGGGATACGCAGTATTTT
TRBV12-3/TRBV12-4	TRBJ2-1	.	.	13	CASSSGAGDEQFF	TGTGCCAGCAGTTCCGGGGCAGGGGATGAGCAGTTCTTC
TRBV10-3	TRBJ2-7	once	.	12	CAISDPYNEQYF	TGTGCCATCAGTGACCCTTACAATGAGCAGTACTTC
TRBV5-6	TRBJ2-3	.	.	11	CASSTVDTQYF	TGTGCCAGCAGCACCGTAGATACGCAGTATTTT
TRBV13	TRBJ2-5	.	.	14	CASSMSSFQETQYF	TGTGCCAGCAGCATGAGCAGTTTCCAAGAGACCCAGTACTTC
TRBV6-1	TRBJ2-5	.	.	16	CASSEDSSWRQETQYF	TGTGCCAGCAGTGAAGACAGTTCATGGCGGCAAGAGACCCAGTACTTC
TRBV10-3	TRBJ2-1	.	.	13	CVISERTINEQFF	TGTGTCATCAGTGAACGGACCATTAATGAGCAGTTCTTC
TRBV5-1	TRBJ2-7	.	.	14	CASSFAGESYEQYF	TGCGCCAGCAGCTTTGCAGGGGAATCCTACGAGCAGTACTTC
TRBV20-1	TRBJ2-2	.	.	13	CSAWTENTGELFF	TGCAGTGCTTGGACAGAGAACACCGGGGAGCTGTTTTTT
TRBV4-1	TRBJ2-1	.	.	13	CASSQVGLGEQFF	TGCGCCAGCAGCCAGGTCGGATTGGGTGAGCAGTTCTTC
TRBV20-1	TRBJ2-4	.	.	13	CSAHSPGGNIQYF	TGCAGTGCTCACTCCCCTGGGGGGAACATTCAGTACTTC
TRBV12-3/TRBV12-4	TRBJ2-1	.	.	18	CAGSFPEVGRGGSNEQFF	TGTGCCGGCAGTTTTCCGGAGGTCGGCAGGGGGGGTAGCAATGAGCAGTTCTTC
TRBV11-2	TRBJ2-1	few	.	14	CASSGAPGQYEQFF	TGTGCCAGCAGTGGAGCCCCGGGACAATATGAGCAGTTCTTC
TRBV7-9	TRBJ1-4	.	.	15	CASSWGEPGEVKLFF	TGTGCCAGCAGCTGGGGCGAACCAGGCGAGGTAAAACTGTTTTTT
TRBV20-1	TRBJ1-4	few	.	15	CSATRTHPTNEKLFF	TGCAGTGCTACCAGGACGCATCCAACTAATGAAAAACTGTTTTTT
TRBV11-2	TRBJ2-7	.	.	14	CASSLSDLRDEQYF	TGTGCCAGCAGTCTCAGCGACCTTCGGGATGAGCAGTACTTC
TRBV3-1	TRBJ1-1	.	.	13	CASSQGQANKAFF	TGTGCCAGCAGCCAAGGACAGGCCAACAAAGCTTTCTTT
TRBV15	TRBJ2-3	.	TRBD2	16	CATSREAGVFADTQYF	TGTGCCACCAGCAGAGAAGCGGGAGTTTTCGCAGATACGCAGTATTTT
TRBV11-2	TRBJ2-1	.	.	16	CASSNPTVSSYNEQFF	TGTGCCAGCAGCAACCCCACCGTGAGCTCCTACAATGAGCAGTTCTTC
TRBV10-3	TRBJ2-5	few	TRBD2	15	CAIKGTSGVQETQYF	TGTGCCATCAAGGGGACTAGCGGGGTCCAAGAGACCCAGTACTTC
TRBV7-2	TRBJ2-4	.	TRBD2	18	CASSLVGTSGRRGNIQYF	TGTGCCAGCAGCTTAGTTGGGACTAGCGGGAGACGTGGAAACATTCAGTACTTC
TRBV6-1	TRBJ1-5	.	.	13	CASSEAPGQPQHF	TGTGCCAGCAGTGAAGCCCCGGGGCAGCCCCAGCATTTT
TRBV7-3	TRBJ1-1	.	.	14	CASSLTGADTEAFF	TGTGCCAGCAGCTTAACAGGCGCGGACACTGAAGCTTTCTTT
TRBV20-1	TRBJ2-2	many	.	14	CSASFGRNTGELFF	TGCAGTGCCTCATTCGGACGGAACACCGGGGAGCTGTTTTTT
TRBV29-1	TRBJ2-7	.	TRBD1	14	CSVVPGDRGNEQYF	TGCAGCGTTGTGCCTGGGGACAGGGGGAACGAGCAGTACTTC
TRBV27	TRBJ2-1	.	.	15	CASRRTDDLSGEQFF	TGTGCCAGCAGGCGGACTGACGACTTATCGGGCGAGCAGTTCTTC
TRBV6-2/TRBV6-3	TRBJ1-5	.	.	16	CASTYGRGYRDQPQHF	TGTGCCAGCACCTACGGGCGGGGATATAGGGATCAGCCCCAGCATTTT
TRBV27	TRBJ2-1	few	TRBD2	15	CASSLGGLEYNEQFF	TGTGCCAGCAGTTTAGGGGGACTAGAATACAATGAGCAGTTCTTC
TRBV7-2	TRBJ2-6	.	.	15	CASSRSANGANVLTF	TGTGCCAGCAGCAGATCAGCGAATGGGGCCAACGTCCTGACTTTC
TRBV15	TRBJ1-2	.	.	15	CATSRPLADNYGYTF	TGTGCCACCAGCAGACCTTTGGCGGATAACTATGGCTACACCTTC
TRBV7-9	TRBJ1-1	few	.	15	CASSLAQSELTEAFF	TGTGCCAGCAGCTTAGCCCAATCGGAATTGACTGAAGCTTTCTTT
TRBV4-1	TRBJ2-2	.	TRBD1	18	CASSRGQGALDAGGELFF	TGCGCCAGCAGCCGGGGACAGGGGGCTCTCGACGCGGGCGGGGAGCTGTTTTTT
TRBV4-2	TRBJ2-7	.	TRBD2	15	CASSQEASGIREQYF	TGTGCCAGCAGCCAAGAGGCTAGCGGGATAAGAGAGCAGTACTTC
TRBV20-1	TRBJ1-2	.	.	14	CSASRGAGVDGYTF	TGCAGTGCTAGCAGGGGAGCGGGTGTGGATGGCTACACCTTC
TRBV25-1	TRBJ2-7	few	.	15	CASTPSGGPPYEQYF	TGTGCCAGTACGCCCTCCGGGGGCCCCCCATACGAGCAGTACTTC
TRBV4-1	TRBJ1-2	.	.	16	CASSQEPGLANYGYTF	TGCGCCAGCAGCCAAGAGCCGGGGCTTGCTAACTATGGCTACACCTTC
TRBV6-1	TRBJ2-5	.	TRBD1	14	CASSENRGLETQYF	TGTGCCAGCAGTGAGAACAGGGGGCTGGAGACCCAGTACTTC
TRBV27	TRBJ2-1	.	.	14	CASSFLQRANEQFF	TGTGCCAGCAGTTTTCTACAGCGTGCGAATGAGCAGTTCTTC